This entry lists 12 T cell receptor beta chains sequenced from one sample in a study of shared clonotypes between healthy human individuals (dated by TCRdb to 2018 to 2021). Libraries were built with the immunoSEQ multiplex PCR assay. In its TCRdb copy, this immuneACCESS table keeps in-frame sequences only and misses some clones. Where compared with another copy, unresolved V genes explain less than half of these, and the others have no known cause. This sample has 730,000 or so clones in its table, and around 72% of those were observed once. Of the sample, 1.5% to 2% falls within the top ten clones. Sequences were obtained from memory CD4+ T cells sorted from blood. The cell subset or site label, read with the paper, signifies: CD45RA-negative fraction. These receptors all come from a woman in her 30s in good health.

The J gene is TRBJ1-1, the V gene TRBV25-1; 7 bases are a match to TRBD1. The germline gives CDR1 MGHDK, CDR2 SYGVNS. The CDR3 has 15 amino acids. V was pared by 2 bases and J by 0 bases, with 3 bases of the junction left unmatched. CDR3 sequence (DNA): TGTGCCAGCAGTGAAAGACAGGGATTGAACACTGAAGCTTTCTTT. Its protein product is CASSERQGLNTEAFF.

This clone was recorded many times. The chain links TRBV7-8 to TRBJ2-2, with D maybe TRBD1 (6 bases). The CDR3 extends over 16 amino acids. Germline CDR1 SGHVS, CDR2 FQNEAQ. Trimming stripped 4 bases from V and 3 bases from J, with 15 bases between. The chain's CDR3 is CASSSAPGGYTGELFF. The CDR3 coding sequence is TGTGCCAGCAGCTCCGCGCCTGGGGGCTACACCGGGGAGCTGTTTTTT.

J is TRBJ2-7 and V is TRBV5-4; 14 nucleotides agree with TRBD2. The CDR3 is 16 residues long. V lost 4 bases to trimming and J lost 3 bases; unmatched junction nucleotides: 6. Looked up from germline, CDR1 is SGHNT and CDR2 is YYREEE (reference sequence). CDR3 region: CASSRGLAGDLYEQYF. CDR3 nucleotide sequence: TGTGCCAGCAGCCGGGGACTAGCGGGAGATCTCTACGAGCAGTACTTC.

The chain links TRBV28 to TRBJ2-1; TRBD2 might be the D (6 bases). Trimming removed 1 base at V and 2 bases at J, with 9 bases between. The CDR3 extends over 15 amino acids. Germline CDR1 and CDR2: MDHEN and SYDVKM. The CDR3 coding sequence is TGTGCCAGCAGTTTATCCGGGAGCACCTACAATGAGCAGTTCTTC. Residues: CASSLSGSTYNEQFF.

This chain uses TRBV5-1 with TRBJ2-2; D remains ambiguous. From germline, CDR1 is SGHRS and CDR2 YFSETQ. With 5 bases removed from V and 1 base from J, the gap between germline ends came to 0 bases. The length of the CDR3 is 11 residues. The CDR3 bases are TGCGCCAGCAGGAACACCGGGGAGCTGTTTTTT. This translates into CASRNTGELFF.

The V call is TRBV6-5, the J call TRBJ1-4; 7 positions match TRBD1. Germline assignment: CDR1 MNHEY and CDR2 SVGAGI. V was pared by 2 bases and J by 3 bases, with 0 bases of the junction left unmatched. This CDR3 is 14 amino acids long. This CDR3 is CASSYQGANEKLFF. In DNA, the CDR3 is TGTGCCAGCAGTTACCAGGGGGCTAATGAAAAACTGTTTTTT.

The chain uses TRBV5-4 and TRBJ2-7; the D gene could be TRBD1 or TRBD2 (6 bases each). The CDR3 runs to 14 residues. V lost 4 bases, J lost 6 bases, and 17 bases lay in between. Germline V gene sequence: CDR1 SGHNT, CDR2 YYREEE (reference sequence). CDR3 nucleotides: TGTGCCAGCAGCCCTCGGGCGGAGGGGGGCGAGCAGTACTTC. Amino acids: CASSPRAEGGEQYF. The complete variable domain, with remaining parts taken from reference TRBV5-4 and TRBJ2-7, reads ETGVTQSPTHLIKTRGQQVTLRCSSQSGHNTVSWYQQALGQGPQFIFQYYREEENGRGNFPPRFSGLQFPNYSSELNVNALELDDSALYLCASSPRAEGGEQYFGPGTRLTVT.

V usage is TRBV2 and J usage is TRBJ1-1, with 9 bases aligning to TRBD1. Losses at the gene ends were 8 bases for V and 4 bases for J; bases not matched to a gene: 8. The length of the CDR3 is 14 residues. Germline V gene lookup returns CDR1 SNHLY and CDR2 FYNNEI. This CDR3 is CASEGQGGGTEAFF. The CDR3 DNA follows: TGTGCCAGCGAGGGACAGGGAGGGGGCACTGAAGCTTTCTTT.

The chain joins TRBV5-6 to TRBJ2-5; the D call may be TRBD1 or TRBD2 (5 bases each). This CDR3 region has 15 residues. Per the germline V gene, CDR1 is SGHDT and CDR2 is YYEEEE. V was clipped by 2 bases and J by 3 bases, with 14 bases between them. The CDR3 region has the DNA TGTGCCAGCAGCTTATACCGGGACGGAGAAGAGACCCAGTACTTC. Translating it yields CASSLYRDGEETQYF.

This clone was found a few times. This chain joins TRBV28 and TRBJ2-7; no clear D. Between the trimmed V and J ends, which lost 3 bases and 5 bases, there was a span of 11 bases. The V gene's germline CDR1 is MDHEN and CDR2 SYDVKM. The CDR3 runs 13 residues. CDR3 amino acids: CASSFESPDEQYF. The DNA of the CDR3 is TGTGCCAGCAGTTTCGAATCACCCGACGAGCAGTACTTC.

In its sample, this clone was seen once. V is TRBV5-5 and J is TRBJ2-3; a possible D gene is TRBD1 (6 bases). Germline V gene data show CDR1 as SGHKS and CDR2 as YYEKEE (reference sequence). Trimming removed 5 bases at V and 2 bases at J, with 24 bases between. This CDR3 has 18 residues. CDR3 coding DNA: TGTGCCAGCAGGGTTTATACCGGGACACTTATATCCACAGATACGCAGTATTTT. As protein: CASRVYTGTLISTDTQYF.

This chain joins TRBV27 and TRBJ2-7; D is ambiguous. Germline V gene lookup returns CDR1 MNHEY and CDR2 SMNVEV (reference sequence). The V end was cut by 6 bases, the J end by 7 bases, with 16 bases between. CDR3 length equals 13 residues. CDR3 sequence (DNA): TGTGCCAGCAGGCCAGACCCCCTGGGGGAGCAGTACTTC. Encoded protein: CASRPDPLGEQYF.